These T cell receptor beta chains were read from a single sample in a study of early T cells in non-severe SARS-CoV-2 infection. TCRdb fed the 5' RACE reads into MiXCR, producing one record per CDR3 protein. The sample includes tens of thousands of distinct CDR3 sequences, 14% of them seen just once. Sequenced input: whole blood. These receptor sequences come from an adult who was a healthcare worker with PCR-confirmed SARS-CoV-2 infection or an uninfected control (not recorded which). The CDR3 runs from the conserved cysteine through the conserved F or W. Each record gives: D gene, clone size, V gene, J gene, CDR3 protein, CDR3 DNA. D genes are given only for firm matches. For some rows the clone size is stated as once, few or many, or as a class when expanded; others skip it.

d_call: TRBD1; clone_size: many; v_call: TRBV10-3; j_call: TRBJ2-7; cdr3_aa: CAISESGTGGREQYF; cdr3_nt: TGTGCCATCAGTGAGTCCGGGACAGGAGGAAGGGAGCAGTACTTC
d_call: NA; clone_size: few; v_call: TRBV5-6; j_call: TRBJ2-7; cdr3_aa: CASSFGLAGSYEQYF; cdr3_nt: TGTGCCAGCAGCTTCGGGCTCGCGGGCTCCTACGAGCAGTACTTC
d_call: TRBD1; clone_size: few; v_call: TRBV6-5; j_call: TRBJ2-7; cdr3_aa: CASSYSGTGLEQYF; cdr3_nt: TGTGCCAGCAGTTACTCCGGGACAGGGTTAGAGCAGTACTTC
d_call: NA; clone_size: many; v_call: TRBV20-1; j_call: TRBJ1-1; cdr3_aa: CSAIPGTRIEAFF; cdr3_nt: TGCAGTGCAATTCCCGGGACCCGGATAGAAGCTTTCTTT
d_call: NA; clone_size: NA; v_call: TRBV18; j_call: TRBJ1-2; cdr3_aa: CASSPGEQTNYGYTF; cdr3_nt: TGTGCCAGCTCACCAGGGGAGCAAACTAACTATGGCTACACCTTC
d_call: NA; clone_size: NA; v_call: TRBV5-6; j_call: TRBJ2-3; cdr3_aa: CASSSLLRDTQYF; cdr3_nt: TGTGCCAGCAGCTCACTACTGAGAGATACGCAGTATTTT
d_call: NA; clone_size: many; v_call: TRBV6-2/TRBV6-3; j_call: TRBJ1-2; cdr3_aa: CASREINYGYTF; cdr3_nt: TGTGCCAGCCGAGAAATTAACTATGGCTACACCTTC
d_call: NA; clone_size: NA; v_call: TRBV11-2; j_call: TRBJ2-1; cdr3_aa: CASSFTGAGVYNEQFF; cdr3_nt: TGTGCCAGCAGCTTTACAGGGGCGGGAGTCTACAATGAGCAGTTCTTC
d_call: NA; clone_size: NA; v_call: TRBV28; j_call: TRBJ1-2; cdr3_aa: CASTRDGYGYTF; cdr3_nt: TGTGCCAGTACCCGGGACGGCTATGGCTACACCTTC
d_call: NA; clone_size: many; v_call: TRBV10-3; j_call: TRBJ1-1; cdr3_aa: CAISEHNTEAFF; cdr3_nt: TGTGCCATCAGTGAACACAACACTGAAGCTTTCTTT
d_call: TRBD2; clone_size: many; v_call: TRBV20-1; j_call: TRBJ2-1; cdr3_aa: CSAIRLAGGSYNEQFF; cdr3_nt: TGCAGTGCTATCCGCTTAGCGGGGGGTTCCTACAATGAGCAGTTCTTC
d_call: NA; clone_size: few; v_call: TRBV20-1; j_call: TRBJ1-2; cdr3_aa: CSARHRDRRMNYGYTF; cdr3_nt: TGCAGTGCACGACACCGGGACCGCCGCATGAACTATGGCTACACCTTC
d_call: TRBD2; clone_size: NA; v_call: TRBV4-1; j_call: TRBJ2-1; cdr3_aa: CASSSQRGKYNEQFF; cdr3_nt: TGCGCCAGCAGCTCTCAGCGGGGAAAATACAATGAGCAGTTCTTC
d_call: NA; clone_size: NA; v_call: TRBV27; j_call: TRBJ1-2; cdr3_aa: CASSLFWTVLPYGYTF; cdr3_nt: TGTGCCAGCAGTTTATTTTGGACGGTACTACCTTATGGCTACACCTTC
d_call: TRBD1; clone_size: NA; v_call: TRBV28; j_call: TRBJ1-1; cdr3_aa: CASSLPDRAETEAFF; cdr3_nt: TGTGCCAGCAGTTTACCGGACAGGGCTGAAACTGAAGCTTTCTTT
d_call: NA; clone_size: few; v_call: TRBV29-1; j_call: TRBJ2-3; cdr3_aa: CSVAPRHTDTQYF; cdr3_nt: TGCAGCGTTGCTCCTCGACACACAGATACGCAGTATTTT
d_call: NA; clone_size: NA; v_call: TRBV5-4; j_call: TRBJ2-1; cdr3_aa: CASSLAGGTEVYNEQFF; cdr3_nt: TGTGCCAGCAGCTTGGCCGGAGGGACAGAGGTCTACAATGAGCAGTTCTTC
d_call: NA; clone_size: few; v_call: TRBV7-9; j_call: TRBJ1-2; cdr3_aa: CASSVPRGYGYTF; cdr3_nt: TGTGCCAGCAGCGTTCCCCGTGGCTATGGCTACACCTTC
d_call: NA; clone_size: few; v_call: TRBV7-6; j_call: TRBJ1-2; cdr3_aa: CASSLGGRFDYGYTF; cdr3_nt: TGTGCCAGCAGCTTAGGGGGACGGTTCGACTATGGCTACACCTTC
d_call: NA; clone_size: NA; v_call: TRBV18; j_call: TRBJ2-3; cdr3_aa: CASSPLRGTQYF; cdr3_nt: TGTGCCAGCTCACCCCTAAGGGGTACGCAGTATTTT
d_call: NA; clone_size: many; v_call: TRBV10-3; j_call: TRBJ1-5; cdr3_aa: CALSAGGNSNQPQHF; cdr3_nt: TGTGCCCTTAGCGCGGGGGGTAATAGCAATCAGCCCCAGCATTTT
d_call: NA; clone_size: few; v_call: TRBV10-1; j_call: TRBJ1-1; cdr3_aa: CASSEAGTYSNTEAFF; cdr3_nt: TGCGCCAGCAGTGAGGCAGGGACTTACTCGAACACTGAAGCTTTCTTT
d_call: NA; clone_size: many; v_call: TRBV7-8; j_call: TRBJ1-1; cdr3_aa: CASSLALGGNTEAFF; cdr3_nt: TGTGCCAGCAGCTTAGCATTGGGGGGTAACACTGAAGCTTTCTTT
d_call: NA; clone_size: few; v_call: TRBV28; j_call: TRBJ2-7; cdr3_aa: CASTRVRYEQYF; cdr3_nt: TGTGCCAGCACTCGGGTCAGGTACGAGCAGTACTTC
d_call: TRBD1; clone_size: NA; v_call: TRBV6-5; j_call: TRBJ2-2; cdr3_aa: CASIRTGRTGELFF; cdr3_nt: TGTGCCAGCATTCGGACAGGGCGAACCGGGGAGCTGTTTTTT
d_call: NA; clone_size: NA; v_call: TRBV29-1; j_call: TRBJ1-1; cdr3_aa: CSVAGQAEAFF; cdr3_nt: TGCAGCGTTGCGGGGCAAGCTGAAGCTTTCTTT
d_call: NA; clone_size: few; v_call: TRBV3-1; j_call: TRBJ2-7; cdr3_aa: CASSQERGRTMGEQYF; cdr3_nt: TGTGCCAGCAGCCAAGAACGGGGAAGGACCATGGGCGAGCAGTACTTC
d_call: TRBD1; clone_size: NA; v_call: TRBV27; j_call: TRBJ1-2; cdr3_aa: CASGRRTGFYGYTF; cdr3_nt: TGTGCCAGCGGGCGCCGGACAGGGTTCTATGGCTACACCTTC
d_call: TRBD1; clone_size: few; v_call: TRBV6-5; j_call: TRBJ2-6; cdr3_aa: CASSALRTGDGANVLTF; cdr3_nt: TGTGCCAGCAGTGCCCTCCGGACAGGGGATGGGGCCAACGTCCTGACTTTC